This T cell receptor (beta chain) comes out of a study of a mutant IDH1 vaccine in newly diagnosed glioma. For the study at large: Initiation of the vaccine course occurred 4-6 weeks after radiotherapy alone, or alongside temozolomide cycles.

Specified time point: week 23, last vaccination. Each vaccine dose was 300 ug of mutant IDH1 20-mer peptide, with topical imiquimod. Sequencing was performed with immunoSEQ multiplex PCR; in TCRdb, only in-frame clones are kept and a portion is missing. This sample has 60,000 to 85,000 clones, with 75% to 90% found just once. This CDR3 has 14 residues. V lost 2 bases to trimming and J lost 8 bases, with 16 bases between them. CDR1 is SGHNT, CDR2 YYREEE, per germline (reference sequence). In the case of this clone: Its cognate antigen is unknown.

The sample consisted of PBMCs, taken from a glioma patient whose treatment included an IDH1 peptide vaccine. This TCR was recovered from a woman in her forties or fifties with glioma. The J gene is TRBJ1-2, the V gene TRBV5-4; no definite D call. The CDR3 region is CASSFEGGRSGYTF. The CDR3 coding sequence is TGTGCCAGCAGCTTCGAGGGAGGACGGTCAGGCTACACCTTC.